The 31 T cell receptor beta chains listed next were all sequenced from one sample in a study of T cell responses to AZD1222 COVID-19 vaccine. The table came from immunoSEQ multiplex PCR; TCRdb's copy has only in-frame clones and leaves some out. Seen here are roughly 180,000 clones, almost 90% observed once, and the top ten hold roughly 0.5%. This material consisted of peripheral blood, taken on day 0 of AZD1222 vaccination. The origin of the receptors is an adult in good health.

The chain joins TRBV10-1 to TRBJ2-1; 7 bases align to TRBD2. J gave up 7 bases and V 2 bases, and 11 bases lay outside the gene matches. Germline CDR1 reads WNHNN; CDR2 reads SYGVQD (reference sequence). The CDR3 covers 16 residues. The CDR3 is CASSETRASGRNEQFF. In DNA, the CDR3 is TGCGCCAGCAGTGAGACGAGAGCTAGCGGTCGAAATGAGCAGTTCTTC.

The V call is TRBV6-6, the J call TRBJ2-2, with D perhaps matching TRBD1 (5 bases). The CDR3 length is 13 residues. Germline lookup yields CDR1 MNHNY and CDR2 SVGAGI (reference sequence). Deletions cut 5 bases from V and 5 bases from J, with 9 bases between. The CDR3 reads CASSDQGTGELFF. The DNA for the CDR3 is TGTGCCAGCAGTGACCAGGGAACCGGGGAGCTGTTTTTT.

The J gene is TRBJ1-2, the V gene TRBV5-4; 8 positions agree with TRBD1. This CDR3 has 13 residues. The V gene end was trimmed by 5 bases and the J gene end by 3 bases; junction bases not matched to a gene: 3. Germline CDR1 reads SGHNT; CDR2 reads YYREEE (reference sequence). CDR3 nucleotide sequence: TGTGCCAGCAGTTCGACAGGGGACTATGGCTACACCTTC. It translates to CASSSTGDYGYTF.

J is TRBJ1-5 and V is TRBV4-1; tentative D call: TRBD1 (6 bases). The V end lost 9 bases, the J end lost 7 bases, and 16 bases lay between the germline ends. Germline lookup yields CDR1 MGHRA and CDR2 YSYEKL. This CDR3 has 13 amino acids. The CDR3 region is CASSGGGRQPQHF. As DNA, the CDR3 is TGCGCCAGTTCCGGGGGGGGCCGGCAGCCCCAGCATTTT.

Written as DNA, the CDR3 is TGTGCCAGCAGCTTAGGGGCAACTGGCGAGCAGTTCTTC. It translates to CASSLGATGEQFF. The rearrangement uses TRBV7-8 and TRBJ2-1; D ambiguous. CDR1 SGHVS and CDR2 FQNEAQ come from the germline V gene. The V end was cut by 1 base, the J end by 10 bases, with 11 bases between. CDR3 length equals 13 residues.

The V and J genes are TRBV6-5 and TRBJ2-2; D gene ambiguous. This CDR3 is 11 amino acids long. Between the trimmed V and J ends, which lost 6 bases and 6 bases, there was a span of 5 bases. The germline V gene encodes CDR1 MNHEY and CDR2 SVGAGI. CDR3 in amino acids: CASSRPGELFF. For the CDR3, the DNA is TGTGCCAGCAGCCGGCCCGGGGAGCTGTTTTTT.

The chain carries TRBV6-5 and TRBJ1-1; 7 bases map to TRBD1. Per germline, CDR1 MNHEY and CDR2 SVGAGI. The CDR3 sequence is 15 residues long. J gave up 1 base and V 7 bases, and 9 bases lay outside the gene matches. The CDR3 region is CASIRGGAWNTEAFF. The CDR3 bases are TGTGCCAGCATTAGAGGGGGCGCGTGGAACACTGAAGCTTTCTTT.

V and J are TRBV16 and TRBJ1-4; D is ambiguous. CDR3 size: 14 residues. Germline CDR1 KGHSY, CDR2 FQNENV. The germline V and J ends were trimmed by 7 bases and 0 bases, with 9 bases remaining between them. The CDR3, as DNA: TGTGCCAGCACCCTCATAGCAACTAATGAAAAACTGTTTTTT. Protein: CASTLIATNEKLFF.

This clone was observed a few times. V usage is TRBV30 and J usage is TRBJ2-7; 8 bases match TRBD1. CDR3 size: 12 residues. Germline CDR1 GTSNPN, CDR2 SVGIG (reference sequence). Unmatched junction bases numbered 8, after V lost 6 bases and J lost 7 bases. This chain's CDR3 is CACHRQGWEQYF. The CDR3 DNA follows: TGTGCCTGCCATCGACAGGGGTGGGAGCAGTACTTC.

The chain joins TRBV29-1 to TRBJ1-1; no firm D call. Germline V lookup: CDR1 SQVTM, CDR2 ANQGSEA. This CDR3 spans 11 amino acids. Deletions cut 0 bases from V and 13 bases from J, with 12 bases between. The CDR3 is CSVEDPPSGFF. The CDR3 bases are TGCAGCGTTGAAGATCCCCCGTCTGGTTTCTTT.

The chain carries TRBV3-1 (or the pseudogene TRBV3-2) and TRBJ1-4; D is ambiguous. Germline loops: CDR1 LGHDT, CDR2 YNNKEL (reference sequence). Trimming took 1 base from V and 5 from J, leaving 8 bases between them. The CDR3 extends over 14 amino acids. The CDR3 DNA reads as TGTGCCAGCAGCCAAGGCAGGATGAATGAAAAACTGTTTTTT. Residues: CASSQGRMNEKLFF.

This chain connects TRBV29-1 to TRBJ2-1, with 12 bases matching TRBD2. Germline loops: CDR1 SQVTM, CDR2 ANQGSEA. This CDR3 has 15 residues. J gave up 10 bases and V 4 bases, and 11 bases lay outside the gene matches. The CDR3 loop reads CSVGGGLAGGDEQFF. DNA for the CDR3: TGCAGCGTTGGGGGAGGGCTAGCGGGAGGGGACGAGCAGTTCTTC.

CDR3 protein: CASSQDYTGTNYGYTF. CDR3 bases: TGCGCCAGCAGCCAAGATTACACAGGGACTAACTATGGCTACACCTTC. V and J are TRBV4-1 and TRBJ1-2; D possibly corresponds to TRBD1 (6 bases). There are 16 residues in the CDR3. Germline V gives CDR1 MGHRA, CDR2 YSYEKL. V lost 0 bases and J lost 0, with 11 bases in between.

DNA for the CDR3: TGCAGTGCTAGCCGGGACTTGCCCCAGCATTTT. Translation: CSASRDLPQHF. V usage is TRBV20-1 and J usage is TRBJ1-5; tentatively, D is TRBD1 (5 bases). V shed 3 bases and J shed 9 bases, with 9 bases lying between them. The CDR3 spans 11 residues. Looked up from germline, CDR1 is DFQATT and CDR2 is SNEGSKA (reference sequence).

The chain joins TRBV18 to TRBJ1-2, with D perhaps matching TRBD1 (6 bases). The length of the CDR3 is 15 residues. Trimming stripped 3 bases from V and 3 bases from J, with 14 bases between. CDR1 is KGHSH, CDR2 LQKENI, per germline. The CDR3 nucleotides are TGTGCCAGCTCACCCGGACAGTCGAACCACTATGGCTACACCTTC. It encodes CASSPGQSNHYGYTF.

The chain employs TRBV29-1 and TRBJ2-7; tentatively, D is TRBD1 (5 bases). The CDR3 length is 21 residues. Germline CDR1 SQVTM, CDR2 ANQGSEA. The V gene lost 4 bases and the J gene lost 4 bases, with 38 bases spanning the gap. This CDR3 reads CSVVELLKRLVSRGREYEQYF. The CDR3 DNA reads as TGCAGCGTTGTAGAACTATTGAAGAGATTGGTATCAAGGGGCAGGGAATACGAGCAGTACTTC.

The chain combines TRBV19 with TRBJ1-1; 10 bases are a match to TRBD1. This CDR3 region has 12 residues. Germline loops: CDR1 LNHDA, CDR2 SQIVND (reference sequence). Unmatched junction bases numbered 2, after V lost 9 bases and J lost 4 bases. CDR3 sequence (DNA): TGTGCCAGCAGGACAGGGGGCACTGAAGCTTTCTTT. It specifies CASRTGGTEAFF.

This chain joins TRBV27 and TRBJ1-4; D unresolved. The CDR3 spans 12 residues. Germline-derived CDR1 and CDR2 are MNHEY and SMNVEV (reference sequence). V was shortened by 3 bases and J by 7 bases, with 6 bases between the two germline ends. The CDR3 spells CASSFDSEKLFF. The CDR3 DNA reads TGTGCCAGCAGTTTCGATAGTGAAAAACTGTTTTTT.

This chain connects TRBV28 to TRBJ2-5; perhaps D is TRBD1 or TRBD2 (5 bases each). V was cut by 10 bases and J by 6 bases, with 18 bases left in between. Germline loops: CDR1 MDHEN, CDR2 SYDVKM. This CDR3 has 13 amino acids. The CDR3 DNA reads TGTGCCACCTGTACCGGGACCCCCAAGACCCAGTACTTC. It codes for CATCTGTPKTQYF. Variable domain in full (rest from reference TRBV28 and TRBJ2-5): DVKVTQSSRYLVKRTGEKVFLECVQDMDHENMFWYRQDPGLGLRLIYFSYDVKMKEKGDIPEGYSVSREKKERFSLILESASTNQTSMYLCATCTGTPKTQYFGPGTRLLVL.

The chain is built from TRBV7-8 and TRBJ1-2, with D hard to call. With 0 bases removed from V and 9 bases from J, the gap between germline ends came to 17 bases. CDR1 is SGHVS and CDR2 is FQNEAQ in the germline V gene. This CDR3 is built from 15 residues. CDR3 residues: CASSLAVGNVGSYTF. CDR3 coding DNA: TGTGCCAGCAGCTTAGCGGTGGGGAACGTTGGAAGCTACACCTTC.

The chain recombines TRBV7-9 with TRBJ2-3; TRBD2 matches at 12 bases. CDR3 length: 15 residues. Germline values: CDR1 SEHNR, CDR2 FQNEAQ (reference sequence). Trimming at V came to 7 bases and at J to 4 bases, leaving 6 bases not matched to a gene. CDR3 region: CASTAGLAGSDTQYF. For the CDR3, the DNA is TGTGCCAGCACCGCCGGACTAGCGGGGTCAGATACGCAGTATTTT.

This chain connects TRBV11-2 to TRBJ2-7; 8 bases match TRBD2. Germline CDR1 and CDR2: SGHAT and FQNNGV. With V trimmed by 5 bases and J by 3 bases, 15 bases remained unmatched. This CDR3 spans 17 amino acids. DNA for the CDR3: TGTGCCAGCAGCGCCTCGGGGGGAAGCGGGGGAATCTACGAGCAGTACTTC. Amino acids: CASSASGGSGGIYEQYF.

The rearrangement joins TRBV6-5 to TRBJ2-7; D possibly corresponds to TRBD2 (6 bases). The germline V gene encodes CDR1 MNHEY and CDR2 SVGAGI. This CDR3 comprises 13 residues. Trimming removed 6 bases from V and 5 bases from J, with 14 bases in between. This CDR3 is CASSPEGWNEQYF. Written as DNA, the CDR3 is TGTGCCAGCAGCCCGGAGGGCTGGAACGAGCAGTACTTC.

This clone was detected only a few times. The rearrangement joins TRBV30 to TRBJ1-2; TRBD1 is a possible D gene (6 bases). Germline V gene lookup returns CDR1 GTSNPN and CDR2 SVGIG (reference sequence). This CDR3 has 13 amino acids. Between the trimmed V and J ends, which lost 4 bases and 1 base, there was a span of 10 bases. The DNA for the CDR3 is TGTGCCTGGACCAAGGGGGGTAACTATGGCTACACCTTC. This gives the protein CAWTKGGNYGYTF.

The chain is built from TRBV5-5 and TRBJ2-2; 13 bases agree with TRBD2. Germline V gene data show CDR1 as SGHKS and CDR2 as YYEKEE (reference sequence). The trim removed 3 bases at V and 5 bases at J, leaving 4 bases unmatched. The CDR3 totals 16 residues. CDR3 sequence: CASSSTSGGSTGELFF. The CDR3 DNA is TGTGCCAGCAGCTCGACTAGCGGGGGGAGTACCGGGGAGCTGTTTTTT. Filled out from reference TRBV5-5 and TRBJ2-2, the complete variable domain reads DAGVTQSPTHLIKTRGQQVTLRCSPISGHKSVSWYQQVLGQGPQFIFQYYEKEERGRGNFPDRFSARQFPNYSSELNVNALLLGDSALYLCASSSTSGGSTGELFFGEGSRLTVL.

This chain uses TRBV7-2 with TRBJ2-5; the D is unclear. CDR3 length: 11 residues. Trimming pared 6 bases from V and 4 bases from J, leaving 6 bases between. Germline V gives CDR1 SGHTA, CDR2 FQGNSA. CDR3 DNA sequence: TGTGCCAGCAGAGACGCAGAGACCCAGTACTTC. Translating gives CASRDAETQYF.

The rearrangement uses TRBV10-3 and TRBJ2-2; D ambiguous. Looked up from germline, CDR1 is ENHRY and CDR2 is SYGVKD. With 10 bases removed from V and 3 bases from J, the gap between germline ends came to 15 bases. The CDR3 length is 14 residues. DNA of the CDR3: TGTGCCACCCTCGGCCCCGGAGACACCGGGGAGCTGTTTTTT. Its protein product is CATLGPGDTGELFF.

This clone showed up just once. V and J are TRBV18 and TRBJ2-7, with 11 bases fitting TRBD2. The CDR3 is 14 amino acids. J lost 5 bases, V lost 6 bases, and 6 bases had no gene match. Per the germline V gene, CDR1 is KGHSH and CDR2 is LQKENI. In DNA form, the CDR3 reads TGTGCCAGCTCCCTGGGGACTAGCGGAAACGAGCAGTACTTC. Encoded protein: CASSLGTSGNEQYF.

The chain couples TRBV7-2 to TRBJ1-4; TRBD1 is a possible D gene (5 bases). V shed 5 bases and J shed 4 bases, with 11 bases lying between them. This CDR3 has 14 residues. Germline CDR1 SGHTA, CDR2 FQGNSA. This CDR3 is CASSPRDGNEKLFF. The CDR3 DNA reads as TGTGCCAGCAGCCCTCGGGACGGTAATGAAAAACTGTTTTTT.

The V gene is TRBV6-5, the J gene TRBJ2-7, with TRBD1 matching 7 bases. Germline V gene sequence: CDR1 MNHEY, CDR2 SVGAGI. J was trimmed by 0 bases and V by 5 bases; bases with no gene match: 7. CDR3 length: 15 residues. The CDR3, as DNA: TGTGCCAGCAGTCCAGACAGGGCCCTCTCCTACGAGCAGTACTTC. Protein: CASSPDRALSYEQYF.

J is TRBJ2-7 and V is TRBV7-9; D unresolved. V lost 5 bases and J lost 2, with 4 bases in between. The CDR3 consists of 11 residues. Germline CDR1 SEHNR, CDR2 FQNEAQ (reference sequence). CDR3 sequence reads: CASSPTYEQYF. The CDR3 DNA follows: TGTGCCAGCAGCCCTACCTACGAGCAGTACTTC.